This T cell receptor beta chain was profiled in a study of T cells expressing NK-cell markers. Whole-study context: Underlying the TCR beta repertoires were sorted CD3+CD56+NKG2C+, CD3+CD56+NKG2C- and CD3+CD56-NKG2C+ T cells. The study's findings and limits: Where several donors were concerned, these clonotypes also led the CD3+CD56-NKG2C+ fraction. The study found dominant NKG2C+ clonotypes at roughly 1.0-7.5% of CD8+ T cells in 5 or 6 donors.

As concerns this clonotype: Antigen specificity is unknown.

Beta-chain TCR cDNA was generated via 5'RACE template switching with UMIs. One entry per CDR3 protein, without DNA, is what TCRdb gives after re-calling the 5' RACE reads. This repertoire includes 500,000 or so distinct CDR3 sequences. The CDR3 is 15 amino acids. The germline CDR1 and CDR2 sequences are MNHNS and SASEGT. The sequenced sample was blood T cells: a sorted CD56 or NKG2C T cell subset, CD4+ or CD8+ T cells, or bulk PBMC T cells (not recorded which). The V and J genes are TRBV6-1 and TRBJ2-7; TCRdb gives TRBD2 as the D gene, but with no DNA this cannot be confirmed. The TCR sequence derives from a man younger than 35 in good health. CDR3 loop: CASSPTGTTSYEQYF.